What follows describes a single T cell receptor beta chain. This clone has more than one count but fewer than ten. Its antigen is still unknown. Base qualities are not recorded, but no much larger clone differs from it by a single base. V trim: 4 bases; J trim: 8 bases; unmatched bases: 12. The CDR3 contains 16 residues, cysteine and phenylalanine counted. The retained sequence is limited to the CDR3, 48 bases, with the frame set at the first base. The germline V gene provides CDR1 SGDLS and CDR2 YYNGEE. A second Seattle source provided samples from volunteer blood donors who had recovered from COVID-19. Whole blood was collected in K2EDTA tubes by collaborating institutions according to the institutions' own protocols. For TCRbeta analysis, collaborators shipped samples as frozen whole blood, isolated PBMCs, or DNA extracted from either of those sample types. This specimen belongs to a study of blood T cell repertoires in COVID-19 (dated by TCRdb to 2018 to 2020). Broadly, across the study: Collaborator samples came from the United States, Italy and Spain and covered acute and convalescent phases of COVID-19. The prospective study material was composed of cDNA or gDNA derived from T cells, B-cell-depleted T cells, or PBMCs. Subjects who had been exposed to COVID-19, were actively infected with it, or had recovered from it provided the deeply sampled blood TCRbeta repertoires that made up the dataset. The repertoires were released in a freely available public database intended as a resource for research on the immune response to SARS-CoV-2. Samples were obtained from the ongoing ImmuneRACE study (first 160 participants) and from some 1,300 subjects provided by 6 global collaborators. Nearly every sample came with metadata listing a de-identified subject ID, COVID-19 status, age in years and sex. Where HLA class I and class II types were available, the types were taken from metadata supplied by the sample provider, not from assay-based typing.

The study at large found these results: Clinical and demographic metadata were provided uncurated, with the amount varying by source and participant.

TCRbeta CDR3 regions were amplified from genomic DNA using the immunoSEQ Assay, a bias-controlled multiplex PCR. The paper's data handling went like this. The number of nucleated cells in each sample was estimated from the amplification of reference gene primers within the assay. Sequence reads were collapsed and filtered to measure the absolute abundance of every unique TCRbeta CDR3 rearrangement. Productive Simpson clonality was computed per sample as the square root of Simpson's diversity index over productive rearrangements. The source is immuneACCESS, and TCRdb retained only in-frame sequences with V and J called. Part of the clones is not carried over; for the studies checked, unresolved V genes explain less than half of this, and the remainder is unexplained. That table is the source of V, J and clone size, and D and trimming were worked out from the DNA. This sample comprises approximately 310,000 clones, 87% of them detected only once. 7.8% of the sample lies in the top ten.

The origin of this receptor is a woman aged 50 to 60 who had recovered from COVID-19. Sequenced material: peripheral blood. The chain links TRBV9 with TRBJ1-6; 7 of the junction bases match TRBD1. The CDR3 corresponds to CASSSYKTGFDSPLHF. At the DNA level, the sequence is TGTGCCAGCAGCTCCTACAAGACAGGGTTTGATTCACCCCTCCACTTT.